This TCR beta chain appears in the sequencing data of a study of T cells after yellow fever vaccination. Study outcomes and limitations: Once the booster was given, most primary-vaccination clones reappeared, at about 96% for CD4 and roughly 91% for CD8.

In its sample, this clonotype was seen a few times. Its specificity is unknown. In making TCR cDNA, 5'RACE template switching added a universal primer site and UMIs to it. TCRdb analysed the 5' RACE reads with MiXCR anew, one entry per CDR3 protein. There are some 560,000 distinct CDR3 sequences in the sample; roughly a sixth occur only once, and approximately 15% lies in the top ten. Trimming left V 1 base short and J 4 bases short, with 10 bases between. Germline-derived CDR1 and CDR2 are SGHTA and FQGTGA. CDR3 length: 14 residues. The material was PBMCs, obtained less than 6 days after the first yellow fever vaccination. The source is a young man who received the YFV17D yellow fever vaccine. J is TRBJ1-1 and V is TRBV7-3, with D tentatively TRBD1 (5 bases). CDR3 protein: CASSLSAGGTEAFF. The DNA of the CDR3 is TGTGCCAGCAGCTTAAGTGCGGGGGGCACTGAAGCTTTCTTT.